Presented here are 17 T cell receptor beta chains from one specimen sequenced in a study of blood T cell repertoires in COVID-19. Method: immunoSEQ multiplex PCR; TCRdb's copy keeps in-frame clones and lacks some. This sample carries about 200,000 clones, 85% to 90% of them seen once, and the ten largest clones take 1.2%. The sequenced material came from PBMCs or T cells enriched from blood (not recorded which). The receptor set was obtained from a man younger than 40 who had recovered from COVID-19.

The chain combines TRBV4-3 with TRBJ1-2; D gene unclear. The V end was cut by 0 bases, the J end by 0 bases, with 8 bases between. This CDR3 region has 15 residues. Germline V CDR1 and CDR2: LGHNA, YSLEER. The CDR3 protein is CASSQERATNYGYTF. As DNA, the CDR3 is TGCGCCAGCAGCCAAGAGAGAGCCACTAACTATGGCTACACCTTC.

V gene TRBV6-1 combines with J gene TRBJ2-2; 9 bases align to TRBD2. This CDR3 spans 17 amino acids. Germline lookup yields CDR1 MNHNS and CDR2 SASEGT. V was pared by 4 bases and J by 7 bases, with 13 bases of the junction left unmatched. The CDR3 sequence is CASSVRSGGINRGELFF. DNA of the CDR3: TGTGCCAGCAGTGTCCGCAGCGGGGGGATAAACCGCGGGGAGCTGTTTTTT.

This rearrangement joins TRBV2 to TRBJ1-2; the D gene is possibly TRBD1 (5 bases). V lost 6 bases, J lost 11 bases, and 16 bases lay in between. The length of the CDR3 is 12 residues. In germline, CDR1 is SNHLY, CDR2 FYNNEI. CDR3 sequence: CASRPEQALYTF. The DNA for the CDR3 is TGTGCCAGCAGACCGGAACAGGCGCTATACACCTTC.

The chain carries TRBV6-4 and TRBJ2-7, with 7 positions matching TRBD1. Germline V CDR1 and CDR2: MRHNA, SNTAGT. This CDR3 has 13 residues. V lost 10 bases to trimming and J lost 5 bases; unmatched junction nucleotides: 11. CDR3 in amino acids: CAKQGETTDEQYF. Here the CDR3 DNA reads TGTGCCAAGCAGGGGGAGACTACCGACGAGCAGTACTTC.

The genes are TRBV9 and TRBJ1-1; maybe TRBD1 (6 bases). V was clipped by 3 bases and J by 0 bases, with 15 bases between them. From germline, CDR1 is SGDLS and CDR2 YYNGEE. CDR3 length equals 16 residues. In DNA form, the CDR3 reads TGTGCCAGCAGCGCCTCGGCGGGGGCCTTGAACACTGAAGCTTTCTTT. It codes for CASSASAGALNTEAFF.

This chain connects TRBV5-4 to TRBJ2-7; no reliable D call. V gave up 4 bases and J gave up 2 bases, with 10 bases separating them. CDR3 size: 13 residues. The germline gives CDR1 SGHNT, CDR2 YYREEE (reference sequence). The CDR3 nucleotides are TGTGCCAGCAGCGGCTTTGGAGCCTACGAGCAGTACTTC. Its protein product is CASSGFGAYEQYF.

This clone was counted between two and nine times. The chain links TRBV15 to TRBJ1-5, with D maybe TRBD1 (5 bases). The germline V gene has CDR1 LNHNV and CDR2 YYDKDF (reference sequence). The CDR3 consists of 15 residues. The V end lost 7 bases, the J end lost 1 base, and 14 bases lay between the germline ends. This CDR3 reads CATTLQGTSNQPQHF. The CDR3 DNA reads TGTGCCACCACCCTGCAGGGAACCAGCAATCAGCCCCAGCATTTT.

The chain carries TRBV29-1 and TRBJ2-7, with 7 nucleotides matching TRBD2. This CDR3 spans 12 amino acids. CDR1 is SQVTM and CDR2 is ANQGSEA in the germline V gene. V dropped 4 bases and J dropped 5; count of bases not matched to a gene: 5. This CDR3 reads CSVVRGGDEQYF. For the CDR3, the DNA is TGCAGCGTTGTACGGGGAGGGGACGAGCAGTACTTC.

V gene TRBV7-9 combines with J gene TRBJ2-7; D gene ambiguous. CDR3 length equals 13 residues. Germline V gene sequence: CDR1 SEHNR, CDR2 FQNEAQ (reference sequence). V shed 1 base and J shed 3 bases, with 7 bases lying between them. For the CDR3, the DNA is TGTGCCAGCAGCTTAGGGTCGGGCTACGAGCAGTACTTC. This translates into CASSLGSGYEQYF.

V is TRBV5-5 and J is TRBJ1-2; TRBD1 might be the D (5 bases). Germline-derived CDR1 and CDR2 are SGHKS and YYEKEE (reference sequence). The germline V and J ends were trimmed by 4 bases and 4 bases, with 17 bases remaining between them. There are 15 residues in the CDR3. This chain's CDR3 is CASSRPTGGGYGYTF. CDR3 DNA: TGTGCCAGCAGCCGCCCCACGGGGGGTGGCTATGGCTACACCTTC.

CDR3 nucleotides: TGCGCCAGCAGCCACCCCGAGGGACAGGGGATTAGAAACACCATATATTTT. Translation gives CASSHPEGQGIRNTIYF. This chain links TRBV4-1 with TRBJ1-3; 10 bases map to TRBD1. Germline CDR1 MGHRA, CDR2 YSYEKL. CDR3 length: 17 residues. V shed 3 bases, J shed 5 bases, and the junction held 10 bases outside the gene matches.

J is TRBJ2-7 and V is TRBV5-1; TRBD2 agrees at 12 bases. Germline assignment: CDR1 SGHRS and CDR2 YFSETQ. V lost 4 bases and J lost 9; bases outside the gene matches: 14. CDR3 length equals 16 residues. CDR3 nucleotide sequence: TGCGCCAGCAGCACGACCCTCCTAGCGGGAGGGCCGCTGCAGTACTTC. It encodes CASSTTLLAGGPLQYF.

The rearrangement uses TRBV27 and TRBJ1-1; maybe TRBD1 (5 bases). The CDR3 is 13 amino acids. V lost 4 bases to trimming and J lost 5 bases, with 11 bases between them. CDR1 and CDR2 (germline): MNHEY, SMNVEV (reference sequence). This CDR3 is CASSSEEGTEAFF. The CDR3 DNA follows: TGTGCCAGCAGTTCCGAGGAGGGGACTGAAGCTTTCTTT.

CDR3 bases: TGTGCCAGCAGTGATTTAGGGGGTAGCAATCAGCCCCAGCATTTT. The encoded protein is CASSDLGGSNQPQHF. The V and J genes are TRBV2 and TRBJ1-5; possible D gene TRBD1, 6 bases. V was trimmed by 3 bases and J by 0 bases, leaving 9 bases between them. CDR3 size: 15 residues. Germline CDR1 and CDR2: SNHLY and FYNNEI.

Notes on this clone: Other DNA sequences within the sample encode an identical CDR3. The chain carries TRBV13 and TRBJ2-1, with 11 bases matching TRBD2. V shed 5 bases, J shed 1 base, and the junction held 13 bases outside the gene matches. The CDR3 extends over 19 amino acids. From germline, CDR1 is PRHDT and CDR2 FYEKMQ (reference sequence). The DNA of the CDR3 is TGTGCCAGCAGCCTGAGGCTAGCGGGGGGCACTAGTTCCTACAATGAGCAGTTCTTC. Encoded protein: CASSLRLAGGTSSYNEQFF.

The CDR3: CASRKTGAYEQYF. Here the CDR3 DNA reads TGTGCCAGCAGGAAAACAGGGGCCTACGAGCAGTACTTC. The chain joins TRBV25-1 to TRBJ2-7; 7 bases line up with TRBD1. Germline CDR1 is MGHDK and CDR2 is SYGVNS. This CDR3 contains 13 residues. Trimming cost V 6 bases and J 2 bases; bases outside gene matches: 4.

The J gene is TRBJ1-4, the V gene TRBV7-9; the D is unclear. Germline CDR1 is SEHNR and CDR2 is FQNEAQ (reference sequence). Between the trimmed V and J ends, which lost 1 base and 5 bases, there was a span of 14 bases. The CDR3 is made up of 16 amino acids. For the CDR3, the DNA is TGTGCCAGCAGCTTAGTCGGGGATCCCTTAAATGAAAAACTGTTTTTT. This codes for CASSLVGDPLNEKLFF.